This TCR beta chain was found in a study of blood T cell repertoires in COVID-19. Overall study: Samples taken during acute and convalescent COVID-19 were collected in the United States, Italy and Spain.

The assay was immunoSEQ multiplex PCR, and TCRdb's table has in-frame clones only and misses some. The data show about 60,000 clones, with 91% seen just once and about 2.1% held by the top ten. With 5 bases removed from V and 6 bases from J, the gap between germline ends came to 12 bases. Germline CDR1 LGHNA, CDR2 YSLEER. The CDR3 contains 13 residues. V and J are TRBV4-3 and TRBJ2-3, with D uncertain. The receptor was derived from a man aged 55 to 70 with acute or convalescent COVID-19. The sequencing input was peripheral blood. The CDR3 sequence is CASSARYRDTQYF. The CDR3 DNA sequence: TGCGCCAGCAGCGCCAGGTACCGGGATACGCAGTATTTT.